One sample yielded the 14 T cell receptor beta chains listed below, sequenced in a study of blood T cell repertoires in COVID-19. The protocol was immunoSEQ multiplex PCR, while the TCRdb copy is restricted to in-frame clones and leaves out a portion. The sample has under 350,000 clones, approximately 85% seen once. Source material: peripheral blood. The receptors shown here come from a woman in her 70s with acute or convalescent COVID-19.

The V call is TRBV10-3, the J call TRBJ2-1; TRBD2 matches 9 bases. CDR3 size: 14 residues. Trimming cost V 8 bases and J 5 bases; bases outside gene matches: 7. CDR1 is ENHRY, CDR2 SYGVKD, per germline. The CDR3 region is CAIRAGGRNNEQFF. Written as DNA, the CDR3 is TGTGCCATCCGGGCGGGGGGGCGTAACAATGAGCAGTTCTTC.

The rearrangement uses TRBV18 and TRBJ1-3, with 8 bases that match TRBD1. Per germline, CDR1 KGHSH and CDR2 LQKENI. The CDR3 is 16 residues long. V shed 6 bases and J 0 bases; nucleotides not matched to a gene: 7. CDR3 sequence reads: CASSPGQAISGNTIYF. In nucleotides, the CDR3 is TGTGCCAGCTCCCCGGGACAGGCAATCTCTGGAAACACCATATATTTT.

This rearrangement joins TRBV30 to TRBJ1-2, with unresolved D. Germline CDR1 and CDR2: GTSNPN and SVGIG (reference sequence). The CDR3 runs 12 residues. V dropped 0 bases and J dropped 5 bases, with 7 bases sitting between them. The CDR3 nucleotides are TGTGCCTGGAGTGTTGAGAGTTATGGCTACACCTTC. Translating it yields CAWSVESYGYTF.

V and J are TRBV9 and TRBJ2-3; 8 bases line up with TRBD2. CDR1 SGDLS and CDR2 YYNGEE come from the germline V gene. Losses at the gene ends were 3 bases for V and 1 base for J; bases not matched to a gene: 1. CDR3 length: 14 residues. The CDR3 DNA sequence: TGTGCCAGCAGCGACGGGGGGGGCACAGATACGCAGTATTTT. It codes for CASSDGGGTDTQYF.

The chain recombines TRBV12-5 with TRBJ1-1; D uncertain. Germline assignment: CDR1 LGHNT and CDR2 FRNRAP. Trimming pared 3 bases from V and 2 bases from J, leaving 4 bases between. There are 12 residues in the CDR3. In nucleotides, the CDR3 is TGTGCTAGTGGTTTTATCAACACTGAAGCTTTCTTT. Amino acid sequence: CASGFINTEAFF.

The rearrangement uses TRBV10-2 and TRBJ2-5, with D possibly TRBD1 on 5 matching bases. The germline gives CDR1 WSHSY, CDR2 SAAADI. The CDR3 consists of 14 residues. Trimming took 2 bases from V and 5 from J, leaving 12 bases between them. CDR3 sequence: CASSESAGWETQYF. CDR3 sequence (DNA): TGCGCCAGCAGTGAGAGTGCAGGGTGGGAGACCCAGTACTTC.

The gene calls are TRBV5-5 and TRBJ1-5; D gene ambiguous. Deletions cut 5 bases from V and 6 bases from J, with 15 bases between. This CDR3 has 14 amino acids. Per the germline V gene, CDR1 is SGHKS and CDR2 is YYEKEE (reference sequence). The CDR3 region is CASSSRAGSQPQHF. The CDR3 coding sequence is TGTGCCAGCAGTTCTAGGGCGGGATCTCAGCCCCAGCATTTT.

The rearrangement links TRBV7-3 to TRBJ2-5, with D uncertain. Germline lookup yields CDR1 SGHTA and CDR2 FQGTGA. The germline V and J ends were trimmed by 1 base and 5 bases, with 8 bases remaining between them. CDR3 length equals 13 residues. CDR3: CASSLNYGETQYF. The CDR3 DNA is TGTGCCAGCAGCTTAAACTACGGTGAGACCCAGTACTTC.

This clone was recorded a few times. J is TRBJ2-1 and V is TRBV18, with D uncertain. The germline V gene encodes CDR1 KGHSH and CDR2 LQKENI. Between the trimmed V and J ends, which lost 0 bases and 0 bases, there was a span of 9 bases. This CDR3 region has 16 residues. The CDR3 nucleotides are TGTGCCAGCTCACCACCGGGCAGCAGCTCCTACAATGAGCAGTTCTTC. Amino acid sequence: CASSPPGSSSYNEQFF.

This clone was counted once. This chain links TRBV27 with TRBJ1-6; D possibly corresponds to TRBD1 (6 bases). Germline CDR1 MNHEY, CDR2 SMNVEV (reference sequence). Trimming cost V 1 base and J 9 bases, with 10 bases left between them. CDR3 length: 14 residues. The CDR3: CASSLYDRSSPLHF. CDR3 sequence (DNA): TGTGCCAGCAGTTTATACGACAGGAGTTCACCCCTCCACTTT.

The chain couples TRBV2 to TRBJ1-1, with a possible D match to TRBD1 (6 bases). Between the trimmed V and J ends, which lost 1 base and 5 bases, there was a span of 14 bases. The CDR3 extends over 15 amino acids. From germline, CDR1 is SNHLY and CDR2 FYNNEI. In nucleotides, the CDR3 is TGTGCCAGCAGTGAAGGGTGGCAGGGGCGGACTGAAGCTTTCTTT. Protein: CASSEGWQGRTEAFF.

This sequence joins TRBV5-4 and TRBJ2-2, with D possibly TRBD1 on 6 matching bases. V lost 4 bases to trimming and J lost 1 base, with 14 bases between them. Germline V gives CDR1 SGHNT, CDR2 YYREEE (reference sequence). CDR3 length equals 16 residues. The CDR3, as DNA: TGTGCCAGCAGCACACAGGGTTTGCTGAACACCGGGGAGCTGTTTTTT. Protein product: CASSTQGLLNTGELFF.

This clone was counted only a few times. The chain links TRBV7-3 to TRBJ1-2; D gene unclear. The CDR3 runs 13 residues. Germline-derived CDR1 and CDR2 are SGHTA and FQGTGA. Trimming shortened V by 5 bases and J by 2 bases, and 9 bases separated the two germline ends. CDR3 protein: CASSLIGNYGYTF. DNA for the CDR3: TGTGCCAGCAGCCTAATCGGGAACTATGGCTACACCTTC.

CDR3 loop: CASSPYRVSYNEQFF. Written as DNA, the CDR3 is TGTGCCAGCAGCCCATACAGGGTTTCCTACAATGAGCAGTTCTTC. This chain uses TRBV5-6 with TRBJ2-1; D might be TRBD1 (6 bases). Per the germline V gene, CDR1 is SGHDT and CDR2 is YYEEEE. Trimming cost V 4 bases and J 1 base, with 12 bases left between them. The CDR3 sequence is 15 residues long.